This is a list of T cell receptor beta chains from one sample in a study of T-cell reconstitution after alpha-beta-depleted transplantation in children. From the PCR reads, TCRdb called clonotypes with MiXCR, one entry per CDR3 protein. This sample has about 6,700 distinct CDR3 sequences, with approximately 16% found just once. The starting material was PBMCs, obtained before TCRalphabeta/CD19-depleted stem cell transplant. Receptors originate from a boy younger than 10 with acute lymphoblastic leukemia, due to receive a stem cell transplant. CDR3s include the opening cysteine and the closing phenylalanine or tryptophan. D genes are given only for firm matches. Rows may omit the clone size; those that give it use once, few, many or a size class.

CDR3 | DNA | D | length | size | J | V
CASSLRGPQETQYF | TGTGCCAGCAGCTTACGTGGGCCCCAAGAGACCCAGTACTTC | . | 14 | medium-sized | TRBJ2-5 | TRBV7-9
CASSPGGVATEAFF | TGTGCCAGCTCACCAGGTGGGGTTGCCACTGAAGCTTTCTTT | . | 14 | many | TRBJ1-1 | TRBV18
CASSQYLLDGEQFF | TGCGCCAGCAGCCAATATCTATTGGACGGGGAGCAGTTCTTC | . | 14 | medium-sized | TRBJ2-1 | TRBV4-1
CASSLAGAGELFF | TGTGCCAGCAGCTTAGCCGGGGCAGGGGAGCTGTTTTTT | . | 13 | many | TRBJ2-2 | TRBV7-9
CASSPGQGSEQYF | TGTGCCAGCAGCCCGGGACAGGGGAGCGAGCAGTACTTC | TRBD1 | 13 | medium-sized | TRBJ2-7 | TRBV12-3/TRBV12-4
CASSAKGLWGEQFF | TGTGCCAGCAGCGCAAAGGGGTTGTGGGGTGAGCAGTTCTTC | . | 14 | . | TRBJ2-1 | TRBV7-8
CASSLFADGRSYNEQFF | TGTGCCAGCAGCTTATTCGCGGACGGCCGCTCCTACAATGAGCAGTTCTTC | . | 17 | few | TRBJ2-1 | TRBV7-8
CASSHRGLLEAFF | TGTGCCAGCAGTCACAGGGGTCTTCTCGAAGCTTTCTTT | TRBD1 | 13 | many | TRBJ1-1 | TRBV6-5
CASSYLAGGLNEQFF | TGTGCCAGCAGCTATCTAGCGGGGGGGCTCAATGAGCAGTTCTTC | TRBD2 | 15 | many | TRBJ2-1 | TRBV7-8
CAISPTGGNTEAFF | TGTGCCATCAGTCCGACAGGGGGAAACACTGAAGCTTTCTTT | TRBD1 | 14 | medium-sized | TRBJ1-1 | TRBV10-3
CASSAGGRDYTNTGELFF | TGCGCCAGCAGTGCCGGGGGTCGGGACTATACGAACACCGGGGAGCTGTTTTTT | TRBD2 | 18 | medium-sized | TRBJ2-2 | TRBV5-1
CSAGGQGGSYEQYF | TGCAGTGCTGGAGGACAGGGCGGGTCCTACGAGCAGTACTTC | TRBD1 | 14 | once | TRBJ2-7 | TRBV20-1
CASSAVLGENTEAFF | TGTGCCAGCAGCGCGGTTTTGGGAGAGAACACTGAAGCTTTCTTT | . | 15 | medium-sized | TRBJ1-1 | TRBV7-9
CARGPGLLCWALLCF | TGTGCCAGGGGCCCGGGGCTCCTCTGCTGGGCACTGCTTTGCTTC | . | 15 | once | TRBJ2-5 | TRBV5-6
CASSESGRQETQYF | TGTGCCAGCAGTGAAAGCGGCCGACAAGAGACCCAGTACTTC | . | 14 | many | TRBJ2-5 | TRBV6-1
CASSLGVSGGASQYF | TGTGCCAGCAGTTTGGGGGTCAGCGGGGGGGCCTCGCAGTATTTT | TRBD2 | 15 | many | TRBJ2-3 | TRBV12-3/TRBV12-4
CASRGDRGRDEKLFF | TGTGCCAGCAGGGGGGACAGGGGGCGTGATGAAAAACTGTTTTTT | TRBD1 | 15 | few | TRBJ1-4 | TRBV12-3/TRBV12-4
CASSRDRTYEQYF | TGTGCCAGCAGCCGAGACAGGACCTACGAGCAGTACTTC | . | 13 | medium-sized | TRBJ2-7 | TRBV7-2
CASRDTWRTSSYEQYF | TGTGCCAGCAGGGACACTTGGCGGACTAGCTCCTACGAGCAGTACTTC | TRBD2 | 16 | medium-sized | TRBJ2-7 | TRBV7-2
CASSLSGTSGYNEQFF | TGTGCCAGCAGTTTATCGGGGACTAGCGGATACAATGAGCAGTTCTTC | TRBD2 | 16 | medium-sized | TRBJ2-1 | TRBV27
CASSPRVGVWNSPLHF | TGTGCCAGCAGCCCTCGAGTGGGGGTCTGGAATTCACCCCTCCACTTT | . | 16 | many | TRBJ1-6 | TRBV3-1
CASSPLLQGVTGELFF | TGTGCCAGCAGCCCTCTTCTACAGGGAGTTACCGGGGAGCTGTTTTTT | . | 16 | medium-sized | TRBJ2-2 | TRBV5-6
CASSRDYTNTEAFF | TGTGCCAGCAGCCGGGACTACACGAACACTGAAGCTTTCTTT | . | 14 | few | TRBJ1-1 | TRBV7-2
CASSRGLAGGLHTQYF | TGTGCCAGCAGCCGGGGACTAGCGGGGGGGCTACATACGCAGTATTTT | TRBD2 | 16 | . | TRBJ2-3 | TRBV11-2
CASKRGEAWQPQHF | TGTGCCAGCAAAAGGGGGGAGGCCTGGCAGCCCCAGCATTTT | . | 14 | medium-sized | TRBJ1-5 | TRBV6-2/TRBV6-3
CAMSLRPVSYEQYF | TGTGCCATGAGCCTCCGGCCGGTCTCCTACGAGCAGTACTTC | . | 14 | . | TRBJ2-7 | TRBV4-2
CASSIGLGDRDTQYF | TGTGCCAGCAGCATCGGACTAGGGGACAGAGATACGCAGTATTTT | . | 15 | medium-sized | TRBJ2-3 | TRBV12-3/TRBV12-4
CASSDPNSPLHF | TGTGCCAGCAGTGACCCGAATTCACCCCTCCACTTT | . | 12 | many | TRBJ1-6 | TRBV2
CSAERTGQGPAHGYTF | TGCAGTGCTGAGCGAACGGGACAGGGCCCTGCCCATGGCTACACCTTC | TRBD1 | 16 | medium-sized | TRBJ1-2 | TRBV20-1